This T cell receptor beta chain appears in the sequencing data of a study of T cells in Graves' hyperthyroidism and ophthalmopathy. Study background: Before any treatment, at initial diagnosis, peripheral blood was collected.

A word on this clonotype: The antigen is unknown.

The J segment lost 8 bases and the V segment lost 7 bases, leaving 9 bases of the junction unmatched. The CDR3 is 14 amino acids. CDR1 is MNHEY, CDR2 SMNVEV, per germline (reference sequence). Template material for amplifying TCR beta CDR3 regions consisted of RNA transcripts. RT-PCR in the first round (using the HTBI primer set) targeted the TCR CDR3. MiXCR, applied by TCRdb to the multiplex PCR reads, yields one record per CDR3 protein. The sample comprises under 300,000 distinct CDR3 sequences, around 20% of which are singletons, and about 60% rests with the top ten. Exclusion of patients followed from uncontrolled infection, other autoimmune disease, pregnancy or lactation. General study findings and limits: Most expanded thyroid clonotypes above 0.001 also appeared in blood.

The sample comprised blood. The clonotype comes from a man under 40 with Graves' ophthalmopathy. J is TRBJ2-1 and V is TRBV27; 9 nucleotides line up with TRBD2. The CDR3, as DNA: TGTGCCAGCACTAGAGCGGGAGGTAACTATGAGCAGTTCTTC. It yields the protein CASTRAGGNYEQFF.